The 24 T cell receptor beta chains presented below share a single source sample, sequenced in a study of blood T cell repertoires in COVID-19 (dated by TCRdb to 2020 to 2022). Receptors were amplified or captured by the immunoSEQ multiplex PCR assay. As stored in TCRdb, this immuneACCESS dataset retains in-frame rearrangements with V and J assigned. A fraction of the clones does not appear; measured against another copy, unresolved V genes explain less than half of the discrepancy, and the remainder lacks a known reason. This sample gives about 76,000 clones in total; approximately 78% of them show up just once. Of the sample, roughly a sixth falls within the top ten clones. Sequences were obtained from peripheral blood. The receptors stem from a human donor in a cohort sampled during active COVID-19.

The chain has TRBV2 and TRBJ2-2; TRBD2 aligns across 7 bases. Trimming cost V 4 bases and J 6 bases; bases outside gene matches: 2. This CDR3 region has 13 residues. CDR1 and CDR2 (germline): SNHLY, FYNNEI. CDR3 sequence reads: CASSGGGAGELFF. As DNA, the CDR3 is TGTGCCAGCAGTGGGGGAGGGGCCGGGGAGCTGTTTTTT.

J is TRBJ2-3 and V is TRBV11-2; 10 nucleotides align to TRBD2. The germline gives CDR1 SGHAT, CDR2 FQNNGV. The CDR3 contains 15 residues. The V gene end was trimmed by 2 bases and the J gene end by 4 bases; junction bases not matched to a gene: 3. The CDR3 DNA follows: TGTGCCAGCAGCTTACTTAGCGGGAGGTCAGATACGCAGTATTTT. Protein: CASSLLSGRSDTQYF.

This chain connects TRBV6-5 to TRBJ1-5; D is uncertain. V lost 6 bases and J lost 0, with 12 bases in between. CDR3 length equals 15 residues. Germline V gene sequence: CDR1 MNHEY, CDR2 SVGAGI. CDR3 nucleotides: TGTGCCAGCAGCCCCGGAGTCTATAGCAATCAGCCCCAGCATTTT. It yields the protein CASSPGVYSNQPQHF.

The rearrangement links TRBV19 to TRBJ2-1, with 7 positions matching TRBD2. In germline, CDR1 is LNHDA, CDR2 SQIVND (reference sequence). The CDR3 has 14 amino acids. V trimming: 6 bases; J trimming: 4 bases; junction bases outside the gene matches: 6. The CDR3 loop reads CASRRASGYNEQFF. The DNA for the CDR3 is TGTGCCAGTAGAAGGGCTAGCGGATACAATGAGCAGTTCTTC.

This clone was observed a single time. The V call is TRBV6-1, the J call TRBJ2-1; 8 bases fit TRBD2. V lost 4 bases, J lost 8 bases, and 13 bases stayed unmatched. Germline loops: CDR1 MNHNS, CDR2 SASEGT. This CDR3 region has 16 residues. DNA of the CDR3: TGTGCCAGCAGTGGGGCCCGTGGCTCGGGGGGGGATGAGCAGTTCTTC. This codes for CASSGARGSGGDEQFF.

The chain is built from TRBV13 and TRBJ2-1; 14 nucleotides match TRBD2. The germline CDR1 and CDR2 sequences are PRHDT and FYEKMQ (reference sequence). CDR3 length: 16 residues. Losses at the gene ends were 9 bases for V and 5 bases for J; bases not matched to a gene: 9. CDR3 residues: CASRLAGGVGHNEQFF. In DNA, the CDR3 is TGTGCCAGTCGACTAGCGGGAGGGGTGGGCCACAATGAGCAGTTCTTC.

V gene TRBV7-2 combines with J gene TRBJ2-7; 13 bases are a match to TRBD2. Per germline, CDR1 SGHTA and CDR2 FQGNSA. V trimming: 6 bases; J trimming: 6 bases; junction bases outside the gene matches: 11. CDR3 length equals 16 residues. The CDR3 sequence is CASRPRLAGGQGEQYF. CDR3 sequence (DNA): TGTGCCAGCAGACCGCGACTAGCGGGAGGCCAGGGCGAGCAGTACTTC.

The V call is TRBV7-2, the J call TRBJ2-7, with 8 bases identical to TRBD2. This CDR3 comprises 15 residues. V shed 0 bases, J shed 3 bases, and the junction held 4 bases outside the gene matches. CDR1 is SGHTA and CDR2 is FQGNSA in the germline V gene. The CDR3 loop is CASSLASGGGYEQYF. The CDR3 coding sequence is TGTGCCAGCAGCTTAGCGAGCGGGGGAGGCTACGAGCAGTACTTC. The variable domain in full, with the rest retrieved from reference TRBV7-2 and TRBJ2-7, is GAGVSQSPSNKVTEKGKDVELRCDPISGHTALYWYRQSLGQGLEFLIYFQGNSAPDKSGLPSDRFSAERTGGSVSTLTIQRTQQEDSAVYLCASSLASGGGYEQYFGPGTRLTVT.

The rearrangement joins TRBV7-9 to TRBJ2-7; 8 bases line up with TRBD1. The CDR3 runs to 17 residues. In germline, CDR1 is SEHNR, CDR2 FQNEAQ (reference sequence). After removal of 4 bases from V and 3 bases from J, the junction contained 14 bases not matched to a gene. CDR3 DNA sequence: TGTGCCAGCAGCTCCCCGGCGGTCGACAGGGGATACTACGAGCAGTACTTC. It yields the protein CASSSPAVDRGYYEQYF.

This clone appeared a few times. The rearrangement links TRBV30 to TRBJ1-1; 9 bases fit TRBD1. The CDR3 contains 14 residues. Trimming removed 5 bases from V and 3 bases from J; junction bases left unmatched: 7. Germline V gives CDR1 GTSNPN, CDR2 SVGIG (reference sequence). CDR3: CAWHEGQGDTEAFF. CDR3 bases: TGTGCCTGGCACGAGGGACAGGGTGACACTGAAGCTTTCTTT.

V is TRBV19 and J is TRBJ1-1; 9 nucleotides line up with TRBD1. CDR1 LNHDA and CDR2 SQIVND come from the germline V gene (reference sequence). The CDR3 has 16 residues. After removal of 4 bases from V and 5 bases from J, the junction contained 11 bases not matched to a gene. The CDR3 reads CASSKIPGQGGTEAFF. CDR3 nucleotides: TGTGCCAGTAGTAAAATACCGGGACAGGGAGGGACTGAAGCTTTCTTT.

CDR3 bases: TGCGCCAGCAGCCGTGGGACTAGCGGGGGGACTATCTACGAGCAGTACTTC. Encoded protein: CASSRGTSGGTIYEQYF. This sequence joins TRBV5-1 and TRBJ2-7, with TRBD2 matching 15 bases. The trim removed 4 bases at V and 3 bases at J, leaving 8 bases unmatched. Germline CDR1 is SGHRS and CDR2 is YFSETQ. This CDR3 region has 17 residues. Filled out from reference TRBV5-1 and TRBJ2-7, the complete variable domain reads KAGVTQTPRYLIKTRGQQVTLSCSPISGHRSVSWYQQTPGQGLQFLFEYFSETQRNKGNFPGRFSGRQFSNSRSEMNVSTLELGDSALYLCASSRGTSGGTIYEQYFGPGTRLTVT.

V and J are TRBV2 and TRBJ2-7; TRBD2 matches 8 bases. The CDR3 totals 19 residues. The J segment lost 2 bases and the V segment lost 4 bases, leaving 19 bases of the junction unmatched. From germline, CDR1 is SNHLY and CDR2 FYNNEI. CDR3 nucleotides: TGTGCCAGCAGTGCAGGACGGGGACTAGGACTAGCCTCTACCTACGAGCAGTACTTC. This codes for CASSAGRGLGLASTYEQYF.

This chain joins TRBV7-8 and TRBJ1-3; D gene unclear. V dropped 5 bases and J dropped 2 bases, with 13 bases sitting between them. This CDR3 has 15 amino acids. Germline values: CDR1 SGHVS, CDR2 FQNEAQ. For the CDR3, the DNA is TGTGCCAGCAGCCTCGACGGGTTCCCTGGAAACACCATATATTTT. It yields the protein CASSLDGFPGNTIYF.

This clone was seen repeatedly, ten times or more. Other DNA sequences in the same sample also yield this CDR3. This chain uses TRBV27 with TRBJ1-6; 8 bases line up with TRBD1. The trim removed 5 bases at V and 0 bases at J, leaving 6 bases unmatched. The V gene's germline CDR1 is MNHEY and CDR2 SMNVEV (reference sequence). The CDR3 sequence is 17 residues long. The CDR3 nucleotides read TGTGCCAGCAGTCTGGGACAGGAGAGCTCCTATAATTCACCCCTCCACTTT. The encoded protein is CASSLGQESSYNSPLHF.

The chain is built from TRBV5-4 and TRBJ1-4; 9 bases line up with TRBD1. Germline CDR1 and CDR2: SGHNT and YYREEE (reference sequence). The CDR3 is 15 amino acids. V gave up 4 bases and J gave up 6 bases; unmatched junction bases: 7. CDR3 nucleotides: TGTGCCAGCAGCGAAAACAGGGGGCGAGATGAAAAACTGTTTTTT. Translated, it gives CASSENRGRDEKLFF.

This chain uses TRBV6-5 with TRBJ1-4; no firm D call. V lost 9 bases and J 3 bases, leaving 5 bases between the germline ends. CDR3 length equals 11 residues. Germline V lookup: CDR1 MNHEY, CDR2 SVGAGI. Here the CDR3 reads CASYSNEKLFF. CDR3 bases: TGTGCCAGTTACTCTAATGAAAAACTGTTTTTT.

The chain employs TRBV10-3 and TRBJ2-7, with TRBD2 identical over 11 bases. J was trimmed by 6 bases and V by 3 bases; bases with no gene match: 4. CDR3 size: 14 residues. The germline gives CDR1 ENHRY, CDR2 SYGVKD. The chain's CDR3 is CAISDGTSGFEQYF. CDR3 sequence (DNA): TGTGCCATCAGTGATGGGACTAGCGGCTTCGAGCAGTACTTC.

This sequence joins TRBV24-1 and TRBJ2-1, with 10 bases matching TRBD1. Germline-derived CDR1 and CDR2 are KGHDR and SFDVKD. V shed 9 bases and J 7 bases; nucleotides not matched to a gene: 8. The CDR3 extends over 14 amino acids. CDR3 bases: TGTGCCACCTCCGGGACAGGGGCGGTAAATGAGCAGTTCTTC. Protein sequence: CATSGTGAVNEQFF.

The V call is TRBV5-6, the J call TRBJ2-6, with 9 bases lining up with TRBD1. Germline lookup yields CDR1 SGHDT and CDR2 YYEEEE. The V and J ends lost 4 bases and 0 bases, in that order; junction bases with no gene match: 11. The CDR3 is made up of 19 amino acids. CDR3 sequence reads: CASSPAGTGTLSGANVLTF. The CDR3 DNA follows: TGTGCCAGCAGCCCAGCTGGGACAGGGACCCTCTCTGGGGCCAACGTCCTGACTTTC.

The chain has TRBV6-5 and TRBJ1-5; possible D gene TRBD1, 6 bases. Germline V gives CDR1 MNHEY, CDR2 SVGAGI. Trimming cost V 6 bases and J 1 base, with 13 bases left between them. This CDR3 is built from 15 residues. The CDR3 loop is CASSPDRTSNQPQHF. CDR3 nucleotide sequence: TGTGCCAGCAGCCCCGACAGGACGAGCAATCAGCCCCAGCATTTT.

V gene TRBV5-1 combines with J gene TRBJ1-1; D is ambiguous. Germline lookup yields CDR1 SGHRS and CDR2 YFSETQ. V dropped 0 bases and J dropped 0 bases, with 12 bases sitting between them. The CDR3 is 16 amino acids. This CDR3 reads CASSLELRVLNTEAFF. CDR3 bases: TGCGCCAGCAGCTTGGAATTGAGGGTCTTGAACACTGAAGCTTTCTTT.

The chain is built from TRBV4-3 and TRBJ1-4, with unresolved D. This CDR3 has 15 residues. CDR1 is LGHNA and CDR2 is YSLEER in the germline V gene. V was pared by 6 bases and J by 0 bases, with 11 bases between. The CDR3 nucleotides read TGCGCCAGCAGGGGCGGGCTCGCAACTAATGAAAAACTGTTTTTT. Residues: CASRGGLATNEKLFF.

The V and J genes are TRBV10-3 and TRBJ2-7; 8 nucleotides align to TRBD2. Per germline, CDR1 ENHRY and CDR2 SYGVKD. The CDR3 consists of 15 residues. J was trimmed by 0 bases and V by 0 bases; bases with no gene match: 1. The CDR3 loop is CAISESAGGSYEQYF. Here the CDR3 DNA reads TGTGCCATCAGTGAGTCTGCGGGGGGCTCCTACGAGCAGTACTTC.